The rows below give T cell receptor beta chains drawn from one sample of a study of blood T cell repertoires in COVID-19. Assay: immunoSEQ multiplex PCR; the TCRdb copy retains only in-frame clones and omits some. The data hold about 140,000 clones, with 88% observed a single time. Sequencing input: peripheral blood. These receptors originate from a man between 65 and 85 years old with acute or convalescent COVID-19. Both conserved end residues are part of each CDR3. Each record gives: J gene, clone size, D gene, V gene, CDR3 protein, CDR3 DNA. A D gene is named only where the DNA matches it firmly. Not every row has a clone size; where given, it reads once, few, many or a size class.

j_call: TRBJ2-1; clone_size: .; d_call: TRBD2; v_call: TRBV6-2/TRBV6-3; cdr3_aa: CASSYSRAGLPYNEQFF; cdr3_nt: TGTGCCAGCAGTTACTCGAGAGCGGGACTACCCTACAATGAGCAGTTCTTC
j_call: TRBJ2-5; clone_size: .; d_call: .; v_call: TRBV11-2; cdr3_aa: CASSFGRIETQYF; cdr3_nt: TGTGCCAGCAGCTTTGGCAGAATCGAGACCCAGTACTTC
j_call: TRBJ1-1; clone_size: .; d_call: .; v_call: TRBV10-3; cdr3_aa: CAISEPTAGNTEAFF; cdr3_nt: TGTGCCATCAGTGAGCCGACTGCGGGGAACACTGAAGCTTTCTTT
j_call: TRBJ1-5; clone_size: .; d_call: .; v_call: TRBV11-2; cdr3_aa: CASSLATDQPQHF; cdr3_nt: TGTGCCAGCAGCTTAGCGACAGATCAGCCCCAGCATTTT
j_call: TRBJ2-3; clone_size: .; d_call: TRBD2; v_call: TRBV7-2; cdr3_aa: CASSRRTSQQYF; cdr3_nt: TGTGCCAGCAGCCGCAGGACTAGCCAGCAGTATTTT
j_call: TRBJ2-5; clone_size: .; d_call: TRBD2; v_call: TRBV7-9; cdr3_aa: CASSRTSQETQYF; cdr3_nt: TGTGCCAGCAGCCGGACTAGCCAAGAGACCCAGTACTTC
j_call: TRBJ2-5; clone_size: .; d_call: .; v_call: TRBV7-2; cdr3_aa: CASSSRGGETQYF; cdr3_nt: TGTGCCAGCAGCTCAAGGGGAGGAGAGACCCAGTACTTC
j_call: TRBJ2-1; clone_size: once; d_call: TRBD2; v_call: TRBV19; cdr3_aa: CASSNQREGRYNEQFF; cdr3_nt: TGTGCCAGTAGTAACCAGCGGGAGGGCCGCTACAATGAGCAGTTCTTC
j_call: TRBJ2-5; clone_size: .; d_call: .; v_call: TRBV18; cdr3_aa: CASSPSRAGSQETQYF; cdr3_nt: TGTGCCAGCTCACCATCGAGAGCGGGTTCTCAAGAGACCCAGTACTTC
j_call: TRBJ1-5; clone_size: .; d_call: .; v_call: TRBV6-6; cdr3_aa: CASSYSNSNQPQHF; cdr3_nt: TGTGCCAGCAGTTATAGTAATAGCAATCAGCCCCAGCATTTT
j_call: TRBJ2-7; clone_size: .; d_call: TRBD2; v_call: TRBV6-5; cdr3_aa: CASSPTSGRAYEQYF; cdr3_nt: TGTGCCAGCAGCCCAACTAGCGGGAGGGCCTACGAGCAGTACTTC
j_call: TRBJ2-5; clone_size: .; d_call: TRBD2; v_call: TRBV9; cdr3_aa: CASSGGGRAFKETQYF; cdr3_nt: TGTGCCAGCAGCGGGGGCGGGAGGGCCTTTAAAGAGACCCAGTACTTC
j_call: TRBJ1-4; clone_size: .; d_call: .; v_call: TRBV21-1; cdr3_aa: CASSKCRGGGEKLFF; cdr3_nt: TGTGCCAGCAGCAAATGTCGAGGGGGCGGTGAAAAACTGTTTTTT
j_call: TRBJ1-1; clone_size: once; d_call: .; v_call: TRBV2; cdr3_aa: CASSEREGTEAFF; cdr3_nt: TGTGCCAGCAGTGAACGGGAGGGCACTGAAGCTTTCTTT
j_call: TRBJ2-1; clone_size: .; d_call: .; v_call: TRBV5-4; cdr3_aa: CASTPTPSSYNEQFF; cdr3_nt: TGTGCCAGCACCCCGACACCCTCCTCCTACAATGAGCAGTTCTTC
j_call: TRBJ2-1; clone_size: .; d_call: .; v_call: TRBV19; cdr3_aa: CASCREIYNEQFF; cdr3_nt: TGTGCCAGTTGCAGGGAAATCTACAATGAGCAGTTCTTC